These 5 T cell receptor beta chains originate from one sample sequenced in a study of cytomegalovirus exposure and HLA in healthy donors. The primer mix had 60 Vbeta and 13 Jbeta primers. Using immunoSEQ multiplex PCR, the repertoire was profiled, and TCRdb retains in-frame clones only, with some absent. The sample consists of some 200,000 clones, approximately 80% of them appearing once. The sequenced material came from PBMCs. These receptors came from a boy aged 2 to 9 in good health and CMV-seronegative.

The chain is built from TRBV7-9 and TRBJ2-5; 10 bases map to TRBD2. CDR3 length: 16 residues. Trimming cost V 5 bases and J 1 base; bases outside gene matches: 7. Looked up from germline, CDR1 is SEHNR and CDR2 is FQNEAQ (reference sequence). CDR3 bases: TGTGCCAGCAGCCTGGCTAGCGGGGGCCGCCAAGAGACCCAGTACTTC. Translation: CASSLASGGRQETQYF.

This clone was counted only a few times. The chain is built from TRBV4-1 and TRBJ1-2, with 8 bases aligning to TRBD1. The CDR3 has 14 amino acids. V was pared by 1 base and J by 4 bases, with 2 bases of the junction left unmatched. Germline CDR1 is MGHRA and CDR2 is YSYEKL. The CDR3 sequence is CASSQAGQAYGYTF. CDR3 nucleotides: TGCGCCAGCAGCCAAGCGGGACAGGCCTATGGCTACACCTTC.

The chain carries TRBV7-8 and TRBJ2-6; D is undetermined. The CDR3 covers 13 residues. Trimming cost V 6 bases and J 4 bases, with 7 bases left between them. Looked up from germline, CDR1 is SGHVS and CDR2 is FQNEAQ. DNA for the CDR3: TGTGCCAGCAGAATCGGGGGGGCCAACGTCCTGACTTTC. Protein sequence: CASRIGGANVLTF.

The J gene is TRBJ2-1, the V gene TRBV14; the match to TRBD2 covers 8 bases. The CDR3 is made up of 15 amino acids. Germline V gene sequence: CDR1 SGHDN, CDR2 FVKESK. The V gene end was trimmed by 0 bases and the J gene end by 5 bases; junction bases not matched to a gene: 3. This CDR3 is CASSQDLLADNEQFF. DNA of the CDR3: TGTGCCAGCAGCCAAGATTTACTAGCGGACAATGAGCAGTTCTTC.

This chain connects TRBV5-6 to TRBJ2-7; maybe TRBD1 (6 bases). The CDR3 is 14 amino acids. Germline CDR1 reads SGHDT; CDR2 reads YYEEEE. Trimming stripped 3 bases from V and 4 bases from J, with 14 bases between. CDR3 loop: CASSYGPQGYEQYF. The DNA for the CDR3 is TGTGCCAGCAGCTACGGGCCCCAGGGGTACGAGCAGTACTTC.